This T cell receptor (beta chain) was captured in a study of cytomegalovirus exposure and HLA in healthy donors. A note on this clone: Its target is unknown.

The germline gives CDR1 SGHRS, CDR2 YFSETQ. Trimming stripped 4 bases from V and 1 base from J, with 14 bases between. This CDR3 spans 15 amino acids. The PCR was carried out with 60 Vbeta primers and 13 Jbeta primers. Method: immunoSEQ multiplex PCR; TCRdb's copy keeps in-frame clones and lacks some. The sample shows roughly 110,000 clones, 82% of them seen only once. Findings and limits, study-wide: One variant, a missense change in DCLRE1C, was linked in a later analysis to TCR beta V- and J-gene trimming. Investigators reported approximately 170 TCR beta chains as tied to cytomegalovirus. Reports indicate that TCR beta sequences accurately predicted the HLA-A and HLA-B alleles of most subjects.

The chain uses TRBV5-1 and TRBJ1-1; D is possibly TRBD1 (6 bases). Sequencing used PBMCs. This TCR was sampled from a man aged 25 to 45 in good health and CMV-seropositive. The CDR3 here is CASSPLGQWNTEAFF. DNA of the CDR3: TGCGCCAGCAGCCCCCTGGGACAATGGAACACTGAAGCTTTCTTT.